This entry lists 28 T cell receptor beta chains sequenced from one sample in a study of control samples from healthy donors and cancer patients. Some clones are missing from TCRdb's copy, which holds only in-frame ones; the method was immunoSEQ multiplex PCR. The sample has around 51,000 clones; roughly 80% are singletons. Source material: blood. Source of these receptors: an older man in good health.

The chain uses TRBV30 and TRBJ2-1; D is uncertain. The V end lost 4 bases, the J end lost 3 bases, and 10 bases lay between the germline ends. Germline V gene data show CDR1 as GTSNPN and CDR2 as SVGIG (reference sequence). The CDR3 has 13 residues. The CDR3 nucleotides read TGTGCCTGGACCCTGGATTTCTACAATGAGCAGTTCTTC. Amino acid sequence: CAWTLDFYNEQFF.

This CDR3 is CASSGIGIYSGANVLTF. In nucleotides, the CDR3 is TGTGCCAGCAGTGGAATAGGGATTTACTCTGGGGCCAACGTCCTGACTTTC. J is TRBJ2-6 and V is TRBV6-1; D is unclear. V was cut by 4 bases and J by 0 bases, with 13 bases left in between. Germline V gives CDR1 MNHNS, CDR2 SASEGT. The CDR3 loop spans 17 amino acids.

This clone occurred a few times. The chain joins TRBV19 to TRBJ1-2; 8 bases match TRBD1. After removal of 5 bases from V and 4 bases from J, the junction contained 6 bases not matched to a gene. This CDR3 has 14 amino acids. Germline assignment: CDR1 LNHDA and CDR2 SQIVND (reference sequence). CDR3 sequence: CASSRGQGGYGYTF. For the CDR3, the DNA is TGTGCCAGTAGTCGTGGACAGGGAGGCTATGGCTACACCTTC.

This chain links TRBV28 with TRBJ1-1, with D tentatively TRBD1 (6 bases). Looked up from germline, CDR1 is MDHEN and CDR2 is SYDVKM. This CDR3 comprises 12 residues. V was pared by 5 bases and J by 4 bases, with 8 bases between. Written as DNA, the CDR3 is TGTGCCAGCAGTGACAGGTTCACTGAAGCTTTCTTT. Its translation is CASSDRFTEAFF.

The J gene is TRBJ1-6, the V gene TRBV7-2; TRBD1 matches 8 bases. The CDR3 has 14 residues. The germline CDR1 and CDR2 sequences are SGHTA and FQGNSA. The V gene end was trimmed by 4 bases and the J gene end by 8 bases; junction bases not matched to a gene: 4. The CDR3 sequence: CASSSDRGYSPLHF. The CDR3 nucleotides read TGTGCCAGCAGCTCCGACAGGGGTTATTCACCCCTCCACTTT. Supplemented by reference TRBV7-2 and TRBJ1-6, the full variable domain reads GAGVSQSPSNKVTEKGKDVELRCDPISGHTALYWYRQSLGQGLEFLIYFQGNSAPDKSGLPSDRFSAERTGGSVSTLTIQRTQQEDSAVYLCASSSDRGYSPLHFGNGTRLTVT.

This chain uses TRBV28 with TRBJ2-7, with a tentative D call TRBD2 (6 bases). Germline values: CDR1 MDHEN, CDR2 SYDVKM. This CDR3 comprises 12 residues. Deletions cut 8 bases from V and 5 bases from J, with 13 bases between. CDR3 nucleotides: TGTGCCAGCCGCCTCGGAGGGAACGAGCAGTACTTC. This gives the protein CASRLGGNEQYF.

This chain joins TRBV7-2 and TRBJ2-2, with no clear D. The CDR3 is 16 amino acids. V was shortened by 5 bases and J by 1 base, with 14 bases between the two germline ends. The V gene's germline CDR1 is SGHTA and CDR2 FQGNSA. The CDR3 loop reads CASSLHLVLNTGELFF. The CDR3 bases are TGTGCCAGCAGCCTTCACCTCGTCTTGAACACCGGGGAGCTGTTTTTT.

The chain joins TRBV18 to TRBJ2-1, with TRBD2 matching over 11 bases. The CDR3 totals 16 residues. V shed 0 bases, J shed 10 bases, and the junction held 8 bases outside the gene matches. CDR1 is KGHSH, CDR2 LQKENI, per germline. The CDR3 DNA reads as TGTGCCAGCTCACCACCGGTAGCGGGGGGGTCTGGAGAGCAGTTCTTC. Its protein product is CASSPPVAGGSGEQFF.

The chain carries TRBV5-1 and TRBJ2-7, with D unresolved. CDR1 SGHRS and CDR2 YFSETQ come from the germline V gene. The V end lost 2 bases, the J end lost 0 bases, and 9 bases lay between the germline ends. This CDR3 is built from 14 residues. The CDR3 loop reads CASSFSGVSYEQYF. CDR3 nucleotides: TGCGCCAGCAGCTTTAGTGGGGTCTCCTACGAGCAGTACTTC.

This chain connects TRBV11-2 to TRBJ1-1, with D perhaps matching TRBD1 (6 bases). There are 15 residues in the CDR3. Per germline, CDR1 SGHAT and CDR2 FQNNGV. Trimming cost V 4 bases and J 4 bases, with 16 bases left between them. CDR3 in amino acids: CASSSYTGRGTEAFF. The CDR3 bases are TGTGCCAGCAGCTCCTATACAGGGAGGGGCACTGAAGCTTTCTTT.

V gene TRBV14 combines with J gene TRBJ2-6, with TRBD1 matching 8 bases. Trimming cost V 1 base and J 1 base; bases outside gene matches: 9. Germline assignment: CDR1 SGHDN and CDR2 FVKESK. The CDR3 is made up of 19 amino acids. The CDR3 nucleotides read TGTGCCAGCAGCCAAGGGTCCTGGACAGGGAAATCTGGGGCCAACGTCCTGACTTTC. Translation gives CASSQGSWTGKSGANVLTF.

The chain couples TRBV7-9 to TRBJ2-5; weak D call: TRBD1 (6 bases). This CDR3 comprises 14 residues. The V gene's germline CDR1 is SEHNR and CDR2 FQNEAQ (reference sequence). V was cut by 5 bases and J by 1 base, with 11 bases left in between. CDR3 sequence reads: CASSLQGSQETQYF. DNA of the CDR3: TGTGCCAGCAGCCTACAGGGTTCCCAAGAGACCCAGTACTTC.

This chain links TRBV29-1 with TRBJ1-1; D is perhaps TRBD1 (5 bases). The CDR3 has 15 amino acids. Germline CDR1 reads SQVTM; CDR2 reads ANQGSEA. V was pared by 4 bases and J by 0 bases, with 15 bases between. The DNA for the CDR3 is TGCAGCGTTGCTGGGGGTTGGGCCATGAACACTGAAGCTTTCTTT. Its translation: CSVAGGWAMNTEAFF.

DNA for the CDR3: TGTGCCAGCAGTCAAATTGCAGGGCCCTTAATCGGTAACTATGGCTACACCTTC. Its protein is CASSQIAGPLIGNYGYTF. The genes are TRBV5-6 and TRBJ1-2; tentatively, D is TRBD1 (5 bases). This CDR3 has 18 residues. Looked up from germline, CDR1 is SGHDT and CDR2 is YYEEEE. The germline V and J ends were trimmed by 5 bases and 1 base, with 24 bases remaining between them. Drawing the rest from reference TRBV5-6 and TRBJ1-2, the complete variable domain is DAGVTQSPTHLIKTRGQQVTLRCSPKSGHDTVSWYQQALGQGPQFIFQYYEEEERQRGNFPDRFSGHQFPNYSSELNVNALLLGDSALYLCASSQIAGPLIGNYGYTFGSGTRLTVV.

This clone was found once. V gene TRBV4-1 combines with J gene TRBJ2-5, with TRBD1 matching 8 bases. Germline V gene data show CDR1 as MGHRA and CDR2 as YSYEKL. The V gene end was trimmed by 1 base and the J gene end by 2 bases; junction bases not matched to a gene: 3. The CDR3 covers 15 residues. CDR3 sequence (DNA): TGCGCCAGCAGCCAAGCGGACAGGGTACAAGAGACCCAGTACTTC. Translating gives CASSQADRVQETQYF.

The V and J genes are TRBV5-1 and TRBJ2-3; D is tentatively TRBD1 or TRBD2 (5 bases each). CDR1 SGHRS and CDR2 YFSETQ come from the germline V gene. The CDR3 is made up of 17 amino acids. The V end was cut by 4 bases, the J end by 0 bases, with 18 bases between. The CDR3 DNA follows: TGCGCCAGCAGCCGGGGAACAGGCACATCTAGCACAGATACGCAGTATTTT. It translates to CASSRGTGTSSTDTQYF.

The rearrangement links TRBV4-1 to TRBJ1-3; no clear D. From germline, CDR1 is MGHRA and CDR2 YSYEKL. V lost 5 bases and J lost 4, with 21 bases in between. The CDR3 has 17 residues. CDR3 loop: CASSSGKAFIEGNTIYF. CDR3 DNA sequence: TGCGCCAGCAGCTCAGGCAAGGCTTTCATAGAGGGAAACACCATATATTTT.

The V call is TRBV27, the J call TRBJ2-7; D remains unclear. Germline CDR1 and CDR2: MNHEY and SMNVEV (reference sequence). V was cut by 6 bases and J by 2 bases, with 17 bases left in between. The CDR3 loop spans 15 amino acids. The CDR3 DNA sequence: TGTGCCAGCAGCCGAAACCCTGATAGGCCCTACGAGCAGTACTTC. Translated: CASSRNPDRPYEQYF.

The gene calls are TRBV6-1 and TRBJ2-5; D tentatively reads TRBD1 or TRBD2 (6 bases each). CDR1 and CDR2 from the germline V gene are MNHNS and SASEGT. The V and J ends lost 2 bases and 5 bases respectively, with 15 bases between them. The CDR3 consists of 15 residues. The CDR3 DNA reads as TGTGCCAGCAGTGAAACGGGGGTAAGGGGGGAGACCCAGTACTTC. It translates to CASSETGVRGETQYF.

The chain joins TRBV19 to TRBJ2-2; 11 bases align to TRBD2. Germline CDR1 is LNHDA and CDR2 is SQIVND (reference sequence). The CDR3 sequence is 17 residues long. The V and J ends lost 1 base and 0 bases, in that order; junction bases with no gene match: 1. This chain's CDR3 is CASSIVAGGPNTGELFF. In DNA, the CDR3 is TGTGCCAGTAGTATAGTAGCGGGAGGGCCGAACACCGGGGAGCTGTTTTTT. The variable domain in full, with the rest retrieved from reference TRBV19 and TRBJ2-2, is DGGITQSPKYLFRKEGQNVTLSCEQNLNHDAMYWYRQDPGQGLRLIYYSQIVNDFQKGDIAEGYSVSREKKESFPLTVTSAQKNPTAFYLCASSIVAGGPNTGELFFGEGSRLTVL.

The chain joins TRBV18 to TRBJ1-1; D remains ambiguous. V was pared by 2 bases and J by 0 bases, with 13 bases between. CDR1 KGHSH and CDR2 LQKENI come from the germline V gene. The CDR3 extends over 16 amino acids. CDR3 amino acids: CASSPYRWTMNTEAFF. The CDR3 nucleotides are TGTGCCAGCTCACCATACCGCTGGACCATGAACACTGAAGCTTTCTTT.

This clone was seen only once. This chain connects TRBV7-8 to TRBJ1-4; no reliable D call. Trimming removed 5 bases from V and 4 bases from J, with 11 bases in between. CDR3 length: 14 residues. Per germline, CDR1 SGHVS and CDR2 FQNEAQ. The CDR3 coding sequence is TGTGCCAGCAGCCCCGGACGGTTTAATGAAAAACTGTTTTTT. Translated, it gives CASSPGRFNEKLFF. Together with reference TRBV7-8 and TRBJ1-4, the CDR3 gives the full variable domain: GAGVSQSPRYKVAKRGQDVALRCDPISGHVSLFWYQQALGQGPEFLTYFQNEAQLDKSGLPSDRFFAERPEGSVSTLKIQRTQQEDSAVYLCASSPGRFNEKLFFGSGTQLSVL.

By sample share, this clone is medium-sized (0.01 to 0.1%). The chain combines TRBV4-2 with TRBJ1-4, with D hard to call. Trimming cost V 0 bases and J 8 bases, with 16 bases left between them. Germline V gives CDR1 LGHNA, CDR2 YNFKEQ. The length of the CDR3 is 16 residues. The CDR3 nucleotides are TGTGCCAGCAGCCAAGATCGAGGAAGGGTGGACGAAAAACTGTTTTTT. This encodes CASSQDRGRVDEKLFF.

The chain has TRBV6-5 and TRBJ2-7; D perhaps matches TRBD2 (6 bases). The germline V and J ends were trimmed by 11 bases and 3 bases, with 11 bases remaining between them. The CDR3 runs 11 residues. The germline V gene encodes CDR1 MNHEY and CDR2 SVGAGI. Here the CDR3 DNA reads TGTGCCGCACGGAGGGGCTACGAGCAGTACTTC. Amino acids: CAARRGYEQYF.

This clone turned up a few times. V is TRBV20-1 and J is TRBJ1-3; D might be TRBD1 (5 bases). V was trimmed by 6 bases and J by 4 bases, leaving 19 bases between them. CDR3 length: 15 amino acids. The germline V gene encodes CDR1 DFQATT and CDR2 SNEGSKA (reference sequence). CDR3 residues: CSASPGPTDGNTIYF. In DNA form, the CDR3 reads TGCAGTGCGAGTCCGGGGCCTACCGACGGAAACACCATATATTTT.

This clone was seen only once. The chain combines TRBV6-5 with TRBJ1-5; D is ambiguous. Germline CDR1 MNHEY, CDR2 SVGAGI. The CDR3 runs to 14 residues. V was pared by 0 bases and J by 6 bases, with 9 bases between. The CDR3 DNA reads as TGTGCCAGCAGTTACTCCCTGGGTGCTCAGCCCCAGCATTTT. Its translation: CASSYSLGAQPQHF.

The rearrangement uses TRBV6-6 and TRBJ1-2; D remains unclear. Trimming took 5 bases from V and 5 from J, leaving 9 bases between them. The CDR3 extends over 12 amino acids. Germline CDR1 reads MNHNY; CDR2 reads SVGAGI (reference sequence). The CDR3: CASSRPAYGYTF. Here the CDR3 DNA reads TGTGCCAGCAGTCGGCCGGCTTATGGCTACACCTTC.

This clone was seen only once. The V call is TRBV7-6, the J call TRBJ2-7; D remains ambiguous. Germline CDR1 and CDR2: SGHVS and FNYEAQ. The CDR3 length is 13 residues. Trimming shortened V by 3 bases and J by 0 bases, and 6 bases separated the two germline ends. The CDR3: CASSFASSYEQYF. The CDR3 bases are TGTGCCAGCAGCTTCGCCAGCTCCTACGAGCAGTACTTC.